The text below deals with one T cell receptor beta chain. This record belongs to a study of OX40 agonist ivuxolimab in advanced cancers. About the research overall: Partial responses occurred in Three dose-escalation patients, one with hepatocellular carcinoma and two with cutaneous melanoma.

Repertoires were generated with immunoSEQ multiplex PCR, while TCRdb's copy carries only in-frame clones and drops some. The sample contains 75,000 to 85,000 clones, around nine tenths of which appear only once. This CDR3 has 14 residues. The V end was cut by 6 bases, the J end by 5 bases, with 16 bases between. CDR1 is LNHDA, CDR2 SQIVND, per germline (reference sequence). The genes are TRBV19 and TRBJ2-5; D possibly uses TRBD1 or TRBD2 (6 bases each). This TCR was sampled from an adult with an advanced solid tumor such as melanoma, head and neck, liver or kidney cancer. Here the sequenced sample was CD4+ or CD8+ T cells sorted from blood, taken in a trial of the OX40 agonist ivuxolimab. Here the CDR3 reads CASRKQGGGETQYF. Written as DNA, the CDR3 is TGTGCCAGTAGGAAACAGGGTGGGGGGGAGACCCAGTACTTC.